The 24 T cell receptor beta chains below were found in one sample sequenced in a study of blood T cell repertoires in COVID-19. Repertoires were generated with immunoSEQ multiplex PCR, while TCRdb's copy carries only in-frame clones and drops some. This sample has fewer than 90,000 clones, with approximately 91% found just once. The sample comprised peripheral blood. These receptors were obtained from a man between 65 and 85 years old with acute or convalescent COVID-19.

CDR3 in amino acids: CASSLGPGRAPRGTEAFF. The DNA for the CDR3 is TGTGCCAGCAGCTTAGGGCCGGGAAGGGCGCCGCGAGGCACTGAAGCTTTCTTT. The chain employs TRBV9 and TRBJ1-1; D unresolved. Germline lookup yields CDR1 SGDLS and CDR2 YYNGEE. V was clipped by 4 bases and J by 4 bases, with 26 bases between them. The length of the CDR3 is 18 residues.

The chain employs TRBV19 and TRBJ2-3, with TRBD2 matching 8 bases. Germline values: CDR1 LNHDA, CDR2 SQIVND (reference sequence). This CDR3 spans 18 amino acids. V shed 3 bases, J shed 0 bases, and the junction held 11 bases outside the gene matches. Here the CDR3 reads CASSIGLAGVQSTDTQYF. The DNA of the CDR3 is TGTGCCAGTAGTATTGGTCTAGCGGGCGTTCAGAGCACAGATACGCAGTATTTT.

The chain recombines TRBV10-3 with TRBJ1-5, with D unclear. CDR1 and CDR2 from the germline V gene are ENHRY and SYGVKD. CDR3 length: 12 amino acids. Trimming shortened V by 3 bases and J by 5 bases, and 5 bases separated the two germline ends. The CDR3 region has the DNA TGTGCCATCAGTGATTCTTATCAGCCCCAGCATTTT. Translation: CAISDSYQPQHF.

This chain joins TRBV5-6 and TRBJ2-5, with TRBD1 identical over 7 bases. The trim removed 2 bases at V and 0 bases at J, leaving 1 base unmatched. The V gene's germline CDR1 is SGHDT and CDR2 YYEEEE. This CDR3 spans 14 amino acids. Written as DNA, the CDR3 is TGTGCCAGCAGCTTCGGGACAGACCAAGAGACCCAGTACTTC. Its protein product is CASSFGTDQETQYF.

J is TRBJ1-3 and V is TRBV28, with unresolved D. This CDR3 contains 16 residues. Per the germline V gene, CDR1 is MDHEN and CDR2 is SYDVKM. V was clipped by 5 bases and J by 0 bases, with 14 bases between them. The chain's CDR3 is CASSPAAYTSGNTIYF. CDR3 DNA: TGTGCCAGCAGTCCAGCGGCCTACACCTCTGGAAACACCATATATTTT.

Written as DNA, the CDR3 is TGTGCCATCAGTGAGGATGAGGGTCATCAGCCCCAGCATTTT. Its protein product is CAISEDEGHQPQHF. J is TRBJ1-5 and V is TRBV10-3, with D hard to call. Germline CDR1 reads ENHRY; CDR2 reads SYGVKD. The CDR3 runs 14 residues. Trimming pared 2 bases from V and 5 bases from J, leaving 10 bases between.

The chain combines TRBV28 with TRBJ2-3, with TRBD2 identical over 8 bases. CDR3 length: 19 residues. Germline CDR1 reads MDHEN; CDR2 reads SYDVKM. V lost 1 base to trimming and J lost 0 bases; unmatched junction nucleotides: 12. CDR3 in DNA: TGTGCCAGCAGTTTATTTTTGCGGGGGGCCTATTATAGCACAGATACGCAGTATTTT. Protein product: CASSLFLRGAYYSTDTQYF.

The chain is built from TRBV10-1 and TRBJ1-2, with D tentatively TRBD1 (5 bases). This CDR3 spans 13 amino acids. V shed 4 bases and J shed 4 bases, with 10 bases lying between them. Germline CDR1 is WNHNN and CDR2 is SYGVQD (reference sequence). The CDR3 region is CASSAQGTYGYTF. The CDR3 DNA follows: TGCGCCAGCAGTGCTCAGGGAACCTATGGCTACACCTTC.

The chain links TRBV14 to TRBJ2-3; 14 bases are a match to TRBD2. This CDR3 comprises 19 residues. Germline loops: CDR1 SGHDN, CDR2 FVKESK. The junction had 9 bases not matched to a gene; V was cut back by 4 bases and J by 0 bases. CDR3 loop: CASSRLRTSGGSSTDTQYF. For the CDR3, the DNA is TGTGCCAGCAGCCGACTCAGGACTAGCGGGGGGTCTAGCACAGATACGCAGTATTTT. Full variable domain (rest looked up from reference TRBV14 and TRBJ2-3): EAGVTQFPSHSVIEKGQTVTLRCDPISGHDNLYWYRRVMGKEIKFLLHFVKESKQDESGMPNNRFLAERTGGTYSTLKVQPAELEDSGVYFCASSRLRTSGGSSTDTQYFGPGTRLTVL.

This chain uses TRBV2 with TRBJ2-7, with D perhaps matching TRBD1 (5 bases). The CDR3 extends over 12 amino acids. V gave up 7 bases and J gave up 7 bases, with 14 bases separating them. Germline CDR1 and CDR2: SNHLY and FYNNEI. CDR3 sequence (DNA): TGTGCCAGCAATCGACAGTCGCGAGAGCAGTACTTC. Its translation: CASNRQSREQYF.

This chain links TRBV4-1 with TRBJ2-3; TRBD2 agrees at 14 bases. V trimming: 4 bases; J trimming: 6 bases; junction bases outside the gene matches: 6. Germline CDR1 reads MGHRA; CDR2 reads YSYEKL. This CDR3 has 16 amino acids. The CDR3 DNA follows: TGCGCCAGCAGCCCGACTAGCGGGGGGGCATGGGATACGCAGTATTTT. Translated, it gives CASSPTSGGAWDTQYF.

This chain uses TRBV19 with TRBJ2-1; tentatively, D is TRBD2 (6 bases). Germline-derived CDR1 and CDR2 are LNHDA and SQIVND (reference sequence). The CDR3 totals 16 residues. The V gene lost 7 bases and the J gene lost 0 bases, with 16 bases spanning the gap. The CDR3 protein is CASTRLGSSSYNEQFF. The CDR3, as DNA: TGTGCCAGTACCCGACTAGGGAGCAGCTCCTACAATGAGCAGTTCTTC.

V gene TRBV29-1 combines with J gene TRBJ2-5; 11 positions match TRBD2. Trimming removed 7 bases from V and 4 bases from J; junction bases left unmatched: 8. This CDR3 spans 14 amino acids. Germline assignment: CDR1 SQVTM and CDR2 ANQGSEA. The DNA of the CDR3 is TGCAGCGGTATTAGCGGGGGGGCCTCAGAGACCCAGTACTTC. Protein sequence: CSGISGGASETQYF.

This clone was counted only a few times. The chain couples TRBV7-2 to TRBJ1-1; unclear D gene. Trimming cost V 2 bases and J 1 base, with 11 bases left between them. Germline CDR1 is SGHTA and CDR2 is FQGNSA. CDR3 length: 15 residues. In nucleotides, the CDR3 is TGTGCCAGCAGCTTATCTCCCTCAGGGAACACTGAAGCTTTCTTT. Translated, it gives CASSLSPSGNTEAFF.

V usage is TRBV19 and J usage is TRBJ2-1; 12 bases line up with TRBD2. Germline CDR1 is LNHDA and CDR2 is SQIVND (reference sequence). The V segment lost 4 bases and the J segment 9 bases; nucleotides outside the gene matches: 4. The CDR3 has 14 amino acids. The CDR3 protein is CASSTSGRVFEQFF. CDR3 DNA sequence: TGTGCCAGTAGTACTAGCGGGAGGGTTTTTGAGCAGTTCTTC.

The chain recombines TRBV5-1 with TRBJ2-1; 8 nucleotides line up with TRBD2. Germline V lookup: CDR1 SGHRS, CDR2 YFSETQ. V shed 0 bases and J 9 bases; nucleotides not matched to a gene: 8. The CDR3 consists of 15 residues. CDR3 protein: CASSLAGGGKSEQFF. As DNA, the CDR3 is TGCGCCAGCAGCTTGGCTGGCGGGGGGAAGAGTGAGCAGTTCTTC.

The V and J genes are TRBV2 and TRBJ1-3; TRBD1 might be the D (5 bases). The CDR3 length is 13 residues. The germline V gene encodes CDR1 SNHLY and CDR2 FYNNEI. Between the trimmed V and J ends, which lost 2 bases and 9 bases, there was a span of 11 bases. The CDR3 DNA reads as TGTGCCAGCAGTGAATACCCCAGGGCCACCATATATTTT. It encodes CASSEYPRATIYF.

The rearrangement uses TRBV5-1 and TRBJ2-5; 11 positions agree with TRBD2. After removal of 5 bases from V and 4 bases from J, the junction contained 10 bases not matched to a gene. Germline V gives CDR1 SGHRS, CDR2 YFSETQ. The CDR3 is made up of 16 amino acids. CDR3 sequence reads: CASRSRMGTSGETQYF. CDR3 DNA sequence: TGCGCCAGCAGGTCGCGGATGGGGACTAGCGGAGAGACCCAGTACTTC.

V and J are TRBV9 and TRBJ1-1; no definite D call. V was shortened by 0 bases and J by 6 bases, with 15 bases between the two germline ends. Germline lookup yields CDR1 SGDLS and CDR2 YYNGEE. This CDR3 region has 15 residues. DNA for the CDR3: TGTGCCAGCAGCGTAGTGGCCAGCGGGTCATCTGAAGCTTTCTTT. Residues: CASSVVASGSSEAFF.

The J gene is TRBJ2-7, the V gene TRBV7-2; D gene unclear. The CDR3 has 12 residues. Trimming removed 5 bases at V and 9 bases at J, with 14 bases between. The germline V gene has CDR1 SGHTA and CDR2 FQGNSA. Here the CDR3 reads CASSPTLVGQYF. In DNA, the CDR3 is TGTGCCAGCAGCCCGACCCTAGTCGGGCAGTACTTC.

The table lists this clone with a few counts. Here the CDR3 reads CASSLGVLGQASYEQYF. CDR3 sequence (DNA): TGTGCCAGCAGCTTAGGCGTCCTGGGACAGGCTAGCTACGAGCAGTACTTC. This chain uses TRBV13 with TRBJ2-7, with 8 bases matching TRBD1. The germline CDR1 and CDR2 sequences are PRHDT and FYEKMQ (reference sequence). This CDR3 is built from 17 residues. V gave up 0 bases and J gave up 3 bases; unmatched junction bases: 10. Full variable domain (remainder filled in from reference TRBV13 and TRBJ2-7): AAGVIQSPRHLIKEKRETATLKCYPIPRHDTVYWYQQGPGQDPQFLISFYEKMQSDKGSIPDRFSAQQFSDYHSELNMSSLELGDSALYFCASSLGVLGQASYEQYFGPGTRLTVT.

This clone was picked up one time. The CDR3 spells CASEAAGGNQPQHF. The CDR3 DNA follows: TGTGCCAGCGAAGCGGCCGGGGGGAATCAGCCCCAGCATTTT. This chain joins TRBV7-9 and TRBJ1-5; the D gene is possibly TRBD1 (5 bases). Trimming stripped 8 bases from V and 4 bases from J, with 15 bases between. Germline V gives CDR1 SEHNR, CDR2 FQNEAQ (reference sequence). CDR3 size: 14 residues. The whole variable domain, filled in from reference TRBV7-9 and TRBJ1-5, reads DTGVSQNPRHKITKRGQNVTFRCDPISEHNRLYWYRQTLGQGPEFLTYFQNEAQLEKSRLLSDRFSAERPKGSFSTLEIQRTEQGDSAMYLCASEAAGGNQPQHFGDGTRLSIL.

The V gene is TRBV3-1 (or the pseudogene TRBV3-2), the J gene TRBJ1-2; 9 positions match TRBD1. Germline values: CDR1 LGHDT, CDR2 YNNKEL (reference sequence). J gave up 7 bases and V 1 base, and 10 bases lay outside the gene matches. The CDR3 covers 16 residues. Here the CDR3 reads CASSQGWTGEFGGYTF. The CDR3 coding sequence is TGTGCCAGCAGCCAAGGTTGGACAGGGGAGTTTGGTGGCTACACCTTC.

The chain is built from TRBV3-1 (or the pseudogene TRBV3-2) and TRBJ2-1; perhaps TRBD2 as D (5 bases). Germline V gives CDR1 LGHDT, CDR2 YNNKEL (reference sequence). V gave up 1 base and J gave up 6 bases, with 10 bases separating them. The CDR3 covers 14 residues. In nucleotides, the CDR3 is TGTGCCAGCAGCCAAGCCCTAGCTGGCAATGAGCAGTTCTTC. It codes for CASSQALAGNEQFF.